This TCR beta chain was retrieved from a study of control samples from healthy donors and cancer patients. Method: immunoSEQ multiplex PCR; TCRdb's copy keeps in-frame clones and lacks some. The sample contains fewer than 200,000 clones, around 91% of which appear only once. This clonotype was sampled from a woman aged 45-65 years in good health. The specimen sequenced was blood.

CDR3 residues: CASSPGLLNEQFF. CDR3 DNA: TGTGCCAGCAGTCCGGGACTTCTTAATGAGCAGTTCTTC. The chain links TRBV6-5 to TRBJ2-1, with TRBD2 as a possible D gene (6 bases). Trimming stripped 5 bases from V and 7 bases from J, with 12 bases between. Germline lookup yields CDR1 MNHEY and CDR2 SVGAGI. This CDR3 has 13 amino acids.